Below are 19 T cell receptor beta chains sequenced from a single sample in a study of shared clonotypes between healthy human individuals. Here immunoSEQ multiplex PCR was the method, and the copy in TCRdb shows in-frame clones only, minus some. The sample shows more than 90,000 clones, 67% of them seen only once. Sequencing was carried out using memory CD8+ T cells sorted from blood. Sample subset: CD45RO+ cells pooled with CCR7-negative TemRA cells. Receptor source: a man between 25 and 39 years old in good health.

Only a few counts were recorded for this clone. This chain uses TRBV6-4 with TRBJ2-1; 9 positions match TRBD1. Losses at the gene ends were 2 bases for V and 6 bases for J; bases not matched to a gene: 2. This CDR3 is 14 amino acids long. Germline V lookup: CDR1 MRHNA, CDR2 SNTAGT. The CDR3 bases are TGTGCCAGCAGTGACGGGACAGGGCCCAATGAGCAGTTCTTC. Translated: CASSDGTGPNEQFF.

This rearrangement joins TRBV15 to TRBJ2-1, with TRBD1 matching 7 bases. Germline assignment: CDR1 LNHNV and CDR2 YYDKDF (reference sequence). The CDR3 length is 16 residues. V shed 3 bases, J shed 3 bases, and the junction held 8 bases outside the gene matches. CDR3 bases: TGTGCCACCAGCAGCCCCCGGGACAGCTTCTACAATGAGCAGTTCTTC. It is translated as CATSSPRDSFYNEQFF.

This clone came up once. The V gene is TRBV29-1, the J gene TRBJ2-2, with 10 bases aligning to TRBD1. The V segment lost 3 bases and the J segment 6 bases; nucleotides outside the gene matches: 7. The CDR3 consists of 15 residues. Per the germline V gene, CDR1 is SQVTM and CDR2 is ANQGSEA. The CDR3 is CSVDGTGVDAGELFF. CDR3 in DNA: TGCAGCGTTGACGGGACAGGGGTGGATGCCGGGGAGCTGTTTTTT.

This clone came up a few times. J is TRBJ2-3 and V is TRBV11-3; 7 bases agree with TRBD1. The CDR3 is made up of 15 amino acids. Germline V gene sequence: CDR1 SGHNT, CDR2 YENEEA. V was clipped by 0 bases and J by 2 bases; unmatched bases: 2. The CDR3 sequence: CASSLEGQPTDTQYF. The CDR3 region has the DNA TGTGCCAGCAGCTTAGAGGGACAGCCCACAGATACGCAGTATTTT.

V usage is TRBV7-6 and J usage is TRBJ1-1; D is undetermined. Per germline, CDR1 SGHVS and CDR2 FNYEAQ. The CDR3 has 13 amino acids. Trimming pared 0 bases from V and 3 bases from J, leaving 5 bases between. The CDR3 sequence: CASSLAAYTEAFF. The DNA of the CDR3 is TGTGCCAGCAGCTTAGCTGCGTACACTGAAGCTTTCTTT.

CDR3 sequence: CASSELSGRLNEQFF. The DNA for the CDR3 is TGTGCCAGCAGTGAACTGAGCGGGAGGCTCAATGAGCAGTTCTTC. The V and J genes are TRBV6-1 and TRBJ2-1, with 9 bases fitting TRBD2. The V gene's germline CDR1 is MNHNS and CDR2 SASEGT. The CDR3 has 15 residues. V lost 2 bases, J lost 6 bases, and 5 bases stayed unmatched.

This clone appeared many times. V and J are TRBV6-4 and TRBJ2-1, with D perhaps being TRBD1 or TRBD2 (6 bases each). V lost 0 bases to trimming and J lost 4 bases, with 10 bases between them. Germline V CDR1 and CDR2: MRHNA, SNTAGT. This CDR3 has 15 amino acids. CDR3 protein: CASSDSEGGYNEQFF. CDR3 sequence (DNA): TGTGCCAGCAGTGACTCAGAGGGGGGTTACAATGAGCAGTTCTTC.

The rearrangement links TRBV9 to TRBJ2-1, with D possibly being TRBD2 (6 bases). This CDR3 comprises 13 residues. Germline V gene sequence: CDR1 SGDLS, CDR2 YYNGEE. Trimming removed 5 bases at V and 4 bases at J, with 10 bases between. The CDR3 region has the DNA TGTGCCAGCAGTGCGACTAGTTACAATGAGCAGTTCTTC. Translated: CASSATSYNEQFF.

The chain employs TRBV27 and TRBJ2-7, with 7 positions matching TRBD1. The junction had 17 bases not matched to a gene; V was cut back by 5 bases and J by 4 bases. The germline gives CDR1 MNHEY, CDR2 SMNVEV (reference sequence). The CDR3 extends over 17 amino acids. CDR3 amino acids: CASSVRFRDSGLYEQYF. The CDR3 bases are TGTGCCAGCAGTGTCCGGTTCCGGGACAGCGGCCTGTACGAGCAGTACTTC.

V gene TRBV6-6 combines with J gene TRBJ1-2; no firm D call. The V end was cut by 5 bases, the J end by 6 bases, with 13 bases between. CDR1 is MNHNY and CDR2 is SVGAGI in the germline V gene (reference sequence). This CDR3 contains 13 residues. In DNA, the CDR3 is TGTGCCAGCAGTCTCTTCCAAATTGATGGCTACACCTTC. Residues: CASSLFQIDGYTF.

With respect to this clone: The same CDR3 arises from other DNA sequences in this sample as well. CDR3 in amino acids: CASTGSDYEQYF. The CDR3 coding sequence is TGTGCCAGCACCGGATCGGACTACGAGCAGTACTTC. The chain carries TRBV28 and TRBJ2-7, with D uncertain. Trimming stripped 7 bases from V and 3 bases from J, with 10 bases between. The length of the CDR3 is 12 residues. The germline V gene encodes CDR1 MDHEN and CDR2 SYDVKM.

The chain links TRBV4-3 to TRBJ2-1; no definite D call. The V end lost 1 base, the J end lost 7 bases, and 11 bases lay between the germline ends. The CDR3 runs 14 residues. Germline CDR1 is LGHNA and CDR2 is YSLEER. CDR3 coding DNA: TGCGCCAGCAGCCAAGCAGTCAATCCAAATGAGCAGTTCTTC. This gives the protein CASSQAVNPNEQFF.

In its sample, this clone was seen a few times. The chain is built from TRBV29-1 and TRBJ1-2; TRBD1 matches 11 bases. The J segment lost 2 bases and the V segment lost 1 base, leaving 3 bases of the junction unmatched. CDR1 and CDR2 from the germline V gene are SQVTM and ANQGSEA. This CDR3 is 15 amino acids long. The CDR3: CSVEGTGGQNYGYTF. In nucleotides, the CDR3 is TGCAGCGTTGAAGGGACAGGGGGCCAAAACTATGGCTACACCTTC.

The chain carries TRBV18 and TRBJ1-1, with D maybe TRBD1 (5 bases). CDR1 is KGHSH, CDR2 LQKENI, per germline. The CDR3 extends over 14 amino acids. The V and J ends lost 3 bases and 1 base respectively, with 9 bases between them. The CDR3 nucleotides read TGTGCCAGCTCACCGTCCCAGGGGAACACTGAAGCTTTCTTT. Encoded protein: CASSPSQGNTEAFF.

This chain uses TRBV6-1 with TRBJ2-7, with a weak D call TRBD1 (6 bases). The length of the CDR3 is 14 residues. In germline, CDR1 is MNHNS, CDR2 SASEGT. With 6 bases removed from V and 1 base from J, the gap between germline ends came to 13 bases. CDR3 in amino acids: CASRAGTRSYEQYF. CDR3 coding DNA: TGTGCCAGCAGGGCCGGGACACGTTCCTACGAGCAGTACTTC.

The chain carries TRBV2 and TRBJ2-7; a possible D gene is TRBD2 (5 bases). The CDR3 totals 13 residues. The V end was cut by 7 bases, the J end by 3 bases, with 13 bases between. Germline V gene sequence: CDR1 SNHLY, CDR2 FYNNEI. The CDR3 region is CASMVRRDYEQYF. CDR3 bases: TGTGCCAGCATGGTACGTCGGGACTACGAGCAGTACTTC.

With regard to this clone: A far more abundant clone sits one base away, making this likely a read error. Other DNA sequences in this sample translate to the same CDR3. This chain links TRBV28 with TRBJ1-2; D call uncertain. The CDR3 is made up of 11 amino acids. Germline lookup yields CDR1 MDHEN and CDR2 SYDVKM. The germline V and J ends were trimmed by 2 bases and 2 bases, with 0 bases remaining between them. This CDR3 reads CASSLNYGYTF. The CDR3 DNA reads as TGTGCCAGCAGTTTAAACTATGGCTACACCTTC.

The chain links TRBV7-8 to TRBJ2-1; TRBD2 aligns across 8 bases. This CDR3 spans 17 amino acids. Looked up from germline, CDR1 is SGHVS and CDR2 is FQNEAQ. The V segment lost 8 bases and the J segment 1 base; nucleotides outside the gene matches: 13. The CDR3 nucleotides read TGTGCCAGCCACCACCTCTGGCGGGAGGATTCCTACAATGAGCAGTTCTTC. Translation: CASHHLWREDSYNEQFF.

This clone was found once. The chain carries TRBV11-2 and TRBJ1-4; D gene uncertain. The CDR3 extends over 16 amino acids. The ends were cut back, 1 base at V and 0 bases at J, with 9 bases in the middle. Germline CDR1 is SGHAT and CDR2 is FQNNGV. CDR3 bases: TGTGCCAGCAGCTTAGCCGGGAACCCAACTAATGAAAAACTGTTTTTT. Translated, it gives CASSLAGNPTNEKLFF. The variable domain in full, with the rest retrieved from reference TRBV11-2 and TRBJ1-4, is EAGVAQSPRYKIIEKRQSVAFWCNPISGHATLYWYQQILGQGPKLLIQFQNNGVVDDSQLPKDRFSAERLKGVDSTLKIQPAKLEDSAVYLCASSLAGNPTNEKLFFGSGTQLSVL.